The 29 T cell receptor beta chains listed next were all sequenced from one sample in a study of beta chain features in type 1 diabetes. The authors reverse transcribed all of the isolated RNA, so sequencing captured expressed TCRB transcripts. The assay was immunoSEQ multiplex PCR, and TCRdb's table has in-frame clones only and misses some. Counted here are about 280,000 clones, roughly 15% occurring once; the ten biggest clones make up approximately 0.015%. Study observations and caveats: Among all four CD4+ subsets, Type 1 diabetes patients had TCRB CDR3s that were moderately but significantly shorter.

Their cognate antigens are unknown. Sequenced: naive CD4+ T cells from blood. Receptors originate from a man aged 18 to 35 with type 1 diabetes.

The chain joins TRBV18 to TRBJ2-2, with D perhaps matching TRBD1 (5 bases). Trimming removed 1 base from V and 1 base from J, with 10 bases in between. CDR1 and CDR2 from the germline V gene are KGHSH and LQKENI. There are 16 residues in the CDR3. CDR3 DNA: TGTGCCAGCTCACCACAGGGGTCCGTGAACACCGGGGAGCTGTTTTTT. Its translation is CASSPQGSVNTGELFF.

The genes are TRBV6-5 and TRBJ2-7; D remains ambiguous. Per the germline V gene, CDR1 is MNHEY and CDR2 is SVGAGI. The CDR3 loop spans 14 amino acids. V was cut by 4 bases and J by 5 bases, with 15 bases left in between. DNA of the CDR3: TGTGCCAGCAGTTCCCACTCGTCGCACCACGAGCAGTACTTC. It is translated as CASSSHSSHHEQYF.

This clone appeared a few times. V gene TRBV5-4 combines with J gene TRBJ1-5; D unclear. V lost 5 bases to trimming and J lost 3 bases, with 15 bases between them. CDR3 length equals 15 residues. Germline V gene sequence: CDR1 SGHNT, CDR2 YYREEE (reference sequence). CDR3 DNA sequence: TGTGCCAGCAGTTACGGACGGGGTGCCAATCAGCCCCAGCATTTT. It translates to CASSYGRGANQPQHF. Combining the CDR3 with reference TRBV5-4 and TRBJ1-5 gives the whole variable domain ETGVTQSPTHLIKTRGQQVTLRCSSQSGHNTVSWYQQALGQGPQFIFQYYREEENGRGNFPPRFSGLQFPNYSSELNVNALELDDSALYLCASSYGRGANQPQHFGDGTRLSIL.

This clone was counted between two and nine times. The rearrangement joins TRBV18 to TRBJ2-7; D is perhaps TRBD1 (5 bases). Trimming took off 0 bases at V and 4 bases at J, with 10 bases between the two ends. CDR1 KGHSH and CDR2 LQKENI come from the germline V gene. CDR3 size: 14 residues. CDR3 region: CASSPPERGYEQYF. For the CDR3, the DNA is TGTGCCAGCTCACCACCGGAAAGGGGTTACGAGCAGTACTTC.

This clone was recorded a few times. The CDR3 DNA follows: TGTGCCAGCAGCTTAATTAGCAATCAGCCCCAGCATTTT. This sequence encodes CASSLISNQPQHF. The rearrangement links TRBV6-5 to TRBJ1-5; no clear D. V was pared by 6 bases and J by 0 bases, with 6 bases between. Germline CDR1 MNHEY, CDR2 SVGAGI. CDR3 length: 13 residues.

The rearrangement links TRBV27 to TRBJ2-7; D perhaps matches TRBD1 (6 bases). The CDR3 has 13 residues. V lost 3 bases and J lost 5, with 11 bases in between. Germline CDR1 MNHEY, CDR2 SMNVEV (reference sequence). The CDR3 here is CASSLVRGHEQYF. CDR3 sequence (DNA): TGTGCCAGCAGTTTGGTCAGGGGCCACGAGCAGTACTTC.

The rearrangement joins TRBV5-1 to TRBJ2-2, with 8 bases fitting TRBD2. The V gene end was trimmed by 9 bases and the J gene end by 3 bases; junction bases not matched to a gene: 10. The germline CDR1 and CDR2 sequences are SGHRS and YFSETQ. The CDR3 spans 15 residues. CDR3 in amino acids: CATSGREGHTGELFF. In DNA, the CDR3 is TGCGCCACCTCCGGGAGGGAGGGCCACACCGGGGAGCTGTTTTTT.

This clone has more than one count but fewer than ten. V usage is TRBV2 and J usage is TRBJ1-5; possible D gene TRBD1, 5 bases. This CDR3 region has 15 residues. Trimming shortened V by 1 base and J by 2 bases, and 9 bases separated the two germline ends. Germline loops: CDR1 SNHLY, CDR2 FYNNEI. The CDR3 nucleotides read TGTGCCAGCAGTGAAGGGGGAGGGGGCAATCAGCCCCAGCATTTT. This gives the protein CASSEGGGGNQPQHF.

The DNA of the CDR3 is TGCAGCGTTGTACCGGGACAGGCAAACACCGGGGAGCTGTTTTTT. Translating it yields CSVVPGQANTGELFF. J is TRBJ2-2 and V is TRBV29-1, with 8 bases fitting TRBD1. J lost 2 bases, V lost 4 bases, and 6 bases had no gene match. Per germline, CDR1 SQVTM and CDR2 ANQGSEA. CDR3 size: 15 residues.

This chain links TRBV11-2 with TRBJ2-7, with 11 bases fitting TRBD2. The CDR3 is 16 residues long. With 3 bases clipped from V and 6 bases from J, the junction kept 10 bases outside the gene matches. Germline V gene sequence: CDR1 SGHAT, CDR2 FQNNGV. The CDR3 DNA reads TGTGCCAGCAGCTTTCTCCCGACTAGCGGGGAGGGCGAGCAGTACTTC. Protein product: CASSFLPTSGEGEQYF.

This clone was detected a few times. This rearrangement joins TRBV9 to TRBJ2-1, with 7 positions matching TRBD2. Trimming cost V 0 bases and J 7 bases; bases outside gene matches: 7. This CDR3 has 15 amino acids. Germline assignment: CDR1 SGDLS and CDR2 YYNGEE. The CDR3 loop reads CASSVVAGVWNEQFF. In nucleotides, the CDR3 is TGTGCCAGCAGCGTAGTCGCGGGAGTATGGAATGAGCAGTTCTTC.

This clone was recorded a few times. The J gene is TRBJ2-7, the V gene TRBV7-9, with D possibly being TRBD1 (6 bases). V was pared by 5 bases and J by 0 bases, with 11 bases between. The CDR3 has 14 residues. Germline loops: CDR1 SEHNR, CDR2 FQNEAQ (reference sequence). The chain's CDR3 is CASSHRTVSYEQYF. The DNA of the CDR3 is TGTGCCAGCAGCCACAGGACAGTCTCCTACGAGCAGTACTTC.

This clone was found a few times. CDR3 amino acids: CAILRRYLYCEQYF. The CDR3 coding sequence is TGTGCCATCCTCCGCAGGTATCTTTACTGCGAGCAGTACTTC. The J gene is TRBJ2-7, the V gene TRBV9; D is unclear. CDR1 and CDR2 (germline): SGDLS, YYNGEE. The CDR3 extends over 14 amino acids. The germline V and J ends were trimmed by 9 bases and 6 bases, with 22 bases remaining between them.

The chain is built from TRBV4-1 and TRBJ1-5; D is perhaps TRBD1 (5 bases). From germline, CDR1 is MGHRA and CDR2 YSYEKL. The CDR3 totals 17 residues. V dropped 0 bases and J dropped 0 bases, with 12 bases sitting between them. CDR3 loop: CASSQDETVISNQPQHF. Here the CDR3 DNA reads TGCGCCAGCAGCCAAGATGAGACAGTTATTAGCAATCAGCCCCAGCATTTT.

This chain joins TRBV14 and TRBJ1-1; D call uncertain. The CDR3 is made up of 13 amino acids. Trimming pared 2 bases from V and 4 bases from J, leaving 8 bases between. Germline lookup yields CDR1 SGHDN and CDR2 FVKESK. The CDR3 DNA sequence: TGTGCCAGCAGCCAAACATTGGTCACTGAAGCTTTCTTT. Translating gives CASSQTLVTEAFF.

The chain is built from TRBV29-1 and TRBJ2-3, with 13 nucleotides matching TRBD2. Per germline, CDR1 SQVTM and CDR2 ANQGSEA. This CDR3 has 15 residues. With V trimmed by 4 bases and J by 6 bases, 7 bases remained unmatched. CDR3 region: CSVVTSGGNRDTQYF. CDR3 DNA sequence: TGCAGCGTTGTGACTAGCGGGGGGAATAGGGATACGCAGTATTTT.

V and J are TRBV5-4 and TRBJ2-3; 10 bases are shared with TRBD2. After removal of 4 bases from V and 4 bases from J, the junction contained 6 bases not matched to a gene. In germline, CDR1 is SGHNT, CDR2 YYREEE (reference sequence). The CDR3 runs to 15 residues. CDR3 nucleotide sequence: TGTGCCAGCAGCCGGACTAGCGGTCGGGCAGATACGCAGTATTTT. It yields the protein CASSRTSGRADTQYF. The full variable domain, rest sourced from reference TRBV5-4 and TRBJ2-3, is ETGVTQSPTHLIKTRGQQVTLRCSSQSGHNTVSWYQQALGQGPQFIFQYYREEENGRGNFPPRFSGLQFPNYSSELNVNALELDDSALYLCASSRTSGRADTQYFGPGTRLTVL.

Remarks on this clone: The same CDR3 is also encoded by other DNA sequences in this sample. As DNA, the CDR3 is TGTGCCAGCAGCTTAGGAGCGGGGGGTCGCACAGATACGCAGTATTTT. It yields the protein CASSLGAGGRTDTQYF. V usage is TRBV7-2 and J usage is TRBJ2-3, with 9 positions matching TRBD2. Germline-derived CDR1 and CDR2 are SGHTA and FQGNSA. CDR3 size: 16 residues. With V trimmed by 1 base and J by 1 base, 3 bases remained unmatched. Full variable domain (rest looked up from reference TRBV7-2 and TRBJ2-3): GAGVSQSPSNKVTEKGKDVELRCDPISGHTALYWYRQSLGQGLEFLIYFQGNSAPDKSGLPSDRFSAERTGGSVSTLTIQRTQQEDSAVYLCASSLGAGGRTDTQYFGPGTRLTVL.

This rearrangement joins TRBV7-9 to TRBJ2-1, with 10 bases matching TRBD2. This CDR3 spans 15 amino acids. The V gene end was trimmed by 5 bases and the J gene end by 7 bases; junction bases not matched to a gene: 8. Germline lookup yields CDR1 SEHNR and CDR2 FQNEAQ (reference sequence). CDR3 in DNA: TGTGCCAGCAGCCGTACTAGCGGGGTTCTAAATGAGCAGTTCTTC. This encodes CASSRTSGVLNEQFF. Full variable domain (missing parts from reference TRBV7-9 and TRBJ2-1): DTGVSQNPRHKITKRGQNVTFRCDPISEHNRLYWYRQTLGQGPEFLTYFQNEAQLEKSRLLSDRFSAERPKGSFSTLEIQRTEQGDSAMYLCASSRTSGVLNEQFFGPGTRLTVL.

This clone was recorded a few times. CDR3 amino acids: CASRPGERGGWETQYF. CDR3 bases: TGTGCCAGCAGACCAGGCGAGCGGGGGGGCTGGGAGACCCAGTACTTC. This sequence joins TRBV11-2 and TRBJ2-5; the match to TRBD2 covers 10 bases. V lost 6 bases to trimming and J lost 5 bases; unmatched junction nucleotides: 12. The CDR3 loop spans 16 amino acids. The germline V gene encodes CDR1 SGHAT and CDR2 FQNNGV. Using reference TRBV11-2 and TRBJ2-5 for the parts outside the CDR3, the full variable domain is EAGVAQSPRYKIIEKRQSVAFWCNPISGHATLYWYQQILGQGPKLLIQFQNNGVVDDSQLPKDRFSAERLKGVDSTLKIQPAKLEDSAVYLCASRPGERGGWETQYFGPGTRLLVL.

The V gene is TRBV19, the J gene TRBJ2-1, with 8 bases aligning to TRBD2. Unmatched junction bases numbered 15, after V lost 10 bases and J lost 1 base. CDR1 is LNHDA and CDR2 is SQIVND in the germline V gene (reference sequence). This CDR3 comprises 17 residues. The CDR3 DNA follows: TGTGCCACCACCCGGGCGGCTCTAGCGGGTTCCTACAATGAGCAGTTCTTC. Encoded protein: CATTRAALAGSYNEQFF.

V is TRBV30 and J is TRBJ1-1; 7 bases map to TRBD1. After removal of 5 bases from V and 4 bases from J, the junction contained 7 bases not matched to a gene. Germline V lookup: CDR1 GTSNPN, CDR2 SVGIG (reference sequence). The CDR3 is made up of 13 amino acids. Here the CDR3 DNA reads TGTGCCTGGTTAAGGGGGCAGCGCACTGAAGCTTTCTTT. Protein sequence: CAWLRGQRTEAFF.

This clone was counted once. The gene calls are TRBV15 and TRBJ1-3; the D is unclear. Germline CDR1 is LNHNV and CDR2 is YYDKDF (reference sequence). The germline V and J ends were trimmed by 0 bases and 0 bases, with 12 bases remaining between them. The CDR3 has 17 residues. CDR3 nucleotides: TGTGCCACCAGCAGAGATTCCAACACAAACTCTGGAAACACCATATATTTT. This translates into CATSRDSNTNSGNTIYF.

The sample holds a few counts of this clone. The chain uses TRBV2 and TRBJ2-1; 8 bases agree with TRBD1. Germline V gene data show CDR1 as SNHLY and CDR2 as FYNNEI. This CDR3 has 14 residues. V dropped 6 bases and J dropped 6; count of bases not matched to a gene: 7. The CDR3 region is CASSGQGAGNEQFF. The DNA for the CDR3 is TGTGCCAGCAGCGGGCAGGGGGCTGGCAATGAGCAGTTCTTC.

The table lists this clone with a few counts. This chain joins TRBV11-2 and TRBJ1-1; no reliable D call. Germline values: CDR1 SGHAT, CDR2 FQNNGV. The length of the CDR3 is 14 residues. The V and J ends lost 5 bases and 1 base respectively, with 11 bases between them. This chain's CDR3 is CASSASEGNTEAFF. In nucleotides, the CDR3 is TGTGCCAGCAGCGCTAGTGAGGGGAACACTGAAGCTTTCTTT.

Only a few counts were recorded for this clone. The V call is TRBV7-9, the J call TRBJ1-2, with D perhaps matching TRBD1 (5 bases). Germline CDR1 is SEHNR and CDR2 is FQNEAQ (reference sequence). V shed 1 base and J shed 2 bases, with 5 bases lying between them. The CDR3 covers 13 residues. CDR3 nucleotide sequence: TGTGCCAGCAGCTTAGAGGGGAACTATGGCTACACCTTC. It yields the protein CASSLEGNYGYTF.

This clone has more than one count but fewer than ten. The chain is built from TRBV7-2 and TRBJ2-7, with 8 bases lining up with TRBD2. From germline, CDR1 is SGHTA and CDR2 FQGNSA. This CDR3 has 14 amino acids. V shed 5 bases, J shed 5 bases, and the junction held 8 bases outside the gene matches. The CDR3 region is CASSLPGLEHEQYF. The CDR3 region has the DNA TGTGCCAGCAGCCTACCGGGACTAGAGCACGAGCAGTACTTC.

This clone occurred a few times. The gene calls are TRBV11-2 and TRBJ2-1; the match to TRBD1 covers 7 bases. Germline V gene data show CDR1 as SGHAT and CDR2 as FQNNGV. Trimming at V came to 5 bases and at J to 5 bases, leaving 6 bases not matched to a gene. The CDR3 length is 14 residues. This CDR3 reads CASSIQDRNNEQFF. The CDR3, as DNA: TGTGCCAGCAGCATCCAGGACAGGAACAATGAGCAGTTCTTC.

CDR3 sequence: CASSPWTGDTGELFF. CDR3 sequence (DNA): TGTGCCAGCAGCCCTTGGACAGGGGACACCGGGGAGCTGTTTTTT. This sequence joins TRBV5-4 and TRBJ2-2; 9 bases are shared with TRBD1. V shed 4 bases, J shed 3 bases, and the junction held 4 bases outside the gene matches. Germline assignment: CDR1 SGHNT and CDR2 YYREEE (reference sequence). CDR3 size: 15 residues.